The source of this T cell receptor (beta chain) is a study of T cell repertoires in cytomegalovirus infection. Overall study: Public TCR beta signatures provided an indication of both CMV infection and a matching HLA type.

As to this clonotype: The target antigen is unknown.

Overall study findings and caveats: What dominated the ex vivo response were HLA-C-restricted CMV-specific TCR beta clonotypes. There were carriers of CMV plus the relevant HLA, and cumulative public TCR beta family frequency identified them.

The CDR3 covers 14 residues. Trimming removed 3 bases at V and 5 bases at J, with 11 bases between. In TCRdb, the reads were re-called with MiXCR into one record per CDR3 protein. The table lists about 400,000 distinct CDR3 sequences, over 15% of them singletons. Sequencing was carried out using PBMCs. This sequence was found in a human donor in good health (CMV status not recorded). Some clones in this sample may be carry-over from other donors' samples. The chain employs TRBV12-3 or TRBV12-4 and TRBJ2-1, with D perhaps matching TRBD1 or TRBD2 (5 bases each). In DNA, the CDR3 is TGTGCCAGCAGTTTGGGGGTTTCGGACAATGAGCAGTTCTTC. Translated: CASSLGVSDNEQFF.